This is a list of T cell receptor beta chains from one sample in a study of T cell responses to AZD1222 COVID-19 vaccine. The repertoire was sequenced with immunoSEQ multiplex PCR; TCRdb's copy has only in-frame clones and lacks some. This table holds tens of thousands of clones, about 74% found once. The material sequenced was peripheral blood, taken 28 days after the second dose of the MenACWY control vaccine. Source of these receptors: an adult who received the MenACWY meningococcal vaccine as a control. Both conserved end residues are part of each CDR3. D genes are given only for firm matches. Clone size appears in some rows only: once, few, many, or a class for an expanded clone.

clone_size j_call v_call d_call cdr3_length cdr3_aa cdr3_nt
NA TRBJ1-1 TRBV5-1 TRBD1 15 CASRSTGTANTEAFF TGCGCCAGCAGGTCGACCGGGACAGCAAACACTGAAGCTTTCTTT
NA TRBJ2-1 TRBV4-3 NA 16 CASSPGGPGSYNEQFF TGCGCCAGCAGCCCCGGGGGCCCGGGGTCCTACAATGAGCAGTTCTTC
NA TRBJ2-1 TRBV5-4 TRBD2 16 CASSSASGGPGNEQFF TGTGCCAGCAGCTCGGCTAGCGGGGGGCCGGGGAATGAGCAGTTCTTC
NA TRBJ2-1 TRBV10-3 NA 14 CAIRAPGVAAEQFF TGTGCCATCAGGGCCCCCGGGGTAGCGGCGGAGCAGTTCTTC
NA TRBJ1-5 TRBV6-5 NA 15 CASSREGVPNQPQHF TGTGCCAGCTCCCGAGAGGGGGTTCCGAATCAGCCCCAGCATTTT
few TRBJ1-1 TRBV5-1 TRBD1 13 CASGPNRGTEAFF TGCGCCAGCGGGCCCAACAGGGGCACTGAAGCTTTCTTT
NA TRBJ1-5 TRBV12-3/TRBV12-4 NA 12 CASSLGDQPQHF TGTGCCAGCAGTTTGGGTGATCAGCCCCAGCATTTT
NA TRBJ2-1 TRBV7-2 TRBD2 16 CASSLVASGGYNEQFF TGTGCCAGCAGCTTAGTCGCTAGCGGGGGTTACAATGAGCAGTTCTTC
NA TRBJ2-1 TRBV10-3 NA 11 CAISEGTSEFF TGTGCCATCAGCGAAGGGACGAGCGAGTTCTTC
NA TRBJ2-1 TRBV20-1 TRBD1 14 CSASNGLGQAKQFF TGCAGTGCTAGTAACGGCTTGGGACAGGCCAAGCAGTTCTTC
NA TRBJ1-5 TRBV12-3/TRBV12-4 NA 13 CASSLTENQPQHF TGTGCCAGCAGTTTAACTGAAAATCAGCCCCAGCATTTT
NA TRBJ1-2 TRBV7-9 TRBD1 12 CASSTGPAEYTF TGTGCCAGCTCGACAGGGCCGGCCGAATACACCTTC
NA TRBJ2-7 TRBV28 TRBD2 14 CASSLTGGGGEQYF TGTGCCAGCAGTTTAACGGGAGGTGGAGGGGAGCAGTACTTC
few TRBJ2-7 TRBV20-1 TRBD2 14 CSASISGSSYEQYF TGCAGTGCTAGTATAAGCGGGAGCTCCTACGAGCAGTACTTC
NA TRBJ1-1 TRBV19 NA 14 CASNTRIMNTEAFF TGTGCCAGTAATACTCGCATTATGAACACTGAAGCTTTCTTT
NA TRBJ1-2 TRBV4-2 NA 19 CASSQDRRTAGGVNYGYTF TGTGCCAGCAGCCAAGATAGGCGGACAGCGGGGGGGGTTAACTATGGCTACACCTTC
NA TRBJ2-1 TRBV28 NA 14 CASSVSAGSNEQFF TGTGCCAGCTCAGTCTCGGCAGGATCCAATGAGCAGTTCTTC
NA TRBJ2-2 TRBV7-8 TRBD1 15 CASSSRQGTHGELFF TGTGCCAGCAGCTCCAGACAGGGAACACACGGGGAGCTGTTTTTT
NA TRBJ1-4 TRBV6-2/TRBV6-3 NA 16 CASSPPNQRINEKLFF TGTGCCAGCAGCCCCCCGAATCAGAGGATTAATGAAAAACTGTTTTTT
NA TRBJ1-1 TRBV5-1 TRBD1 16 CASSFGGQGRGTEAFF TGCGCCAGCAGCTTTGGGGGACAGGGTCGGGGCACTGAAGCTTTCTTT
NA TRBJ2-1 TRBV28 TRBD2 16 CASSSSSGGRYNEQFF TGTGCCAGCAGTTCCTCCTCCGGCGGGAGATACAATGAGCAGTTCTTC
NA TRBJ1-1 TRBV19 NA 14 CASTDMGTRTEAFF TGTGCCAGTACTGACATGGGGACCCGCACTGAAGCTTTCTTT
NA TRBJ2-1 TRBV7-2 TRBD2 17 CASSLGTSGGIHNEQFF TGTGCCAGCAGCCTTGGGACTAGCGGAGGCATCCACAATGAGCAGTTCTTC